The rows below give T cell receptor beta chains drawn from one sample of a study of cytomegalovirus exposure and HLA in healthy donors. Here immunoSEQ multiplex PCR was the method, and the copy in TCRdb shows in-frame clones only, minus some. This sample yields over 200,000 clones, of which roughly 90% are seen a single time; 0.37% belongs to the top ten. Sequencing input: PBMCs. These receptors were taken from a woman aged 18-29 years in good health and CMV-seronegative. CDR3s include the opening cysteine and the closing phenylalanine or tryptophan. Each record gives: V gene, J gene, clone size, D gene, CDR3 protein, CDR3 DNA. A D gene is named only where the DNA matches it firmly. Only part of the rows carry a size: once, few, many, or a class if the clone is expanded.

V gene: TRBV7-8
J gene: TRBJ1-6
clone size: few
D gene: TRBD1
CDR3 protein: CASSLRPIRGQRSPLHF
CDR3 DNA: TGTGCCAGCAGCCTACGGCCTATACGGGGACAGAGATCACCCCTCCACTTT

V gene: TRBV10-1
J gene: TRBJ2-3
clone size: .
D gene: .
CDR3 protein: CASSDSGADTQYF
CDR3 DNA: TGCGCCAGCAGTGACTCAGGGGCAGATACGCAGTATTTT

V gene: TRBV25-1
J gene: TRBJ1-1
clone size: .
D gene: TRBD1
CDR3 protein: CASSEFWDRGSGTEAFF
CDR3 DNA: TGTGCCAGCAGTGAATTCTGGGACAGGGGGTCGGGTACTGAAGCTTTCTTT

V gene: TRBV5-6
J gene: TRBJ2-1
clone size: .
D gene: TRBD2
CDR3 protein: CASSTGLARRFF
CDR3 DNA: TGTGCCAGCAGCACCGGACTAGCGCGTAGGTTCTTC

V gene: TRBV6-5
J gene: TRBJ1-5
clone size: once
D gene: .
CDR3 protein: CASRARGQPQHF
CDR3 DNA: TGTGCCAGCAGAGCACGTGGTCAGCCCCAGCATTTT

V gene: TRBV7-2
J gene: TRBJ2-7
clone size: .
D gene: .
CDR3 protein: CASSIVGLGSEQYF
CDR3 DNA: TGTGCCAGCAGCATTGTAGGACTGGGAAGCGAGCAGTACTTC

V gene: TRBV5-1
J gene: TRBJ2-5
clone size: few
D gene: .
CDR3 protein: CASSYAGKETQYF
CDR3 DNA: TGCGCCAGCAGCTACGCAGGGAAAGAGACCCAGTACTTC

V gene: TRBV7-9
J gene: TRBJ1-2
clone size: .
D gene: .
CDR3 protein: CASSPKRQILDGYTF
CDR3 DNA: TGTGCCAGCAGCCCTAAGAGACAGATTCTAGATGGCTACACCTTC

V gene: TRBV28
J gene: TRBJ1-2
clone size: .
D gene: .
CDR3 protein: CASSSTVDYGYTF
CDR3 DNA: TGTGCCAGCAGTTCGACAGTGGACTATGGCTACACCTTC

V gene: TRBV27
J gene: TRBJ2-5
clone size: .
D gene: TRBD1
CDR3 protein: CASGGTGGQETQYF
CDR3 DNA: TGTGCCAGCGGAGGGACAGGGGGACAAGAGACCCAGTACTTC

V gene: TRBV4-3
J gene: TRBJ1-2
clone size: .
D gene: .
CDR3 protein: CASSQDRRTALGYTF
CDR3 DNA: TGCGCCAGCAGCCAGGATAGGAGGACGGCCCTTGGCTACACCTTC